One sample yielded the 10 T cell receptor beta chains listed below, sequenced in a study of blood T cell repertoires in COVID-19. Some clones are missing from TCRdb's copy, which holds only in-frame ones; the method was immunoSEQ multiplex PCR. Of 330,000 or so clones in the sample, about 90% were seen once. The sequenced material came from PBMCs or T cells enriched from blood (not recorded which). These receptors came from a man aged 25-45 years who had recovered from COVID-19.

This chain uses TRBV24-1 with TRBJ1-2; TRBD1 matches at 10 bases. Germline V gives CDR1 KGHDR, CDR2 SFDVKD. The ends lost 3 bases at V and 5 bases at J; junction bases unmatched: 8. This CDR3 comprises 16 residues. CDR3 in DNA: TGTGCCACCAGTGATCCAGGGGACAGGGGAATTTATGGCTACACCTTC. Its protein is CATSDPGDRGIYGYTF.

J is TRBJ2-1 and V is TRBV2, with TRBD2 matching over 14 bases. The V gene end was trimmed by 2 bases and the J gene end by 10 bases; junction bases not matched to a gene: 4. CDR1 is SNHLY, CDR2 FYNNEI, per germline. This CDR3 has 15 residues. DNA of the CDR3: TGTGCCAGCAGTGAAAGGACTAGCGGGGGGAGGGAGCAGTTCTTC. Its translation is CASSERTSGGREQFF.

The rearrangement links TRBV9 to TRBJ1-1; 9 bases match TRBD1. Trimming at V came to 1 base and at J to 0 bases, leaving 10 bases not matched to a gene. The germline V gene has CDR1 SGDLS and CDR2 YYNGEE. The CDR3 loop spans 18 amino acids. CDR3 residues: CASSVRGTGTIMNTEAFF. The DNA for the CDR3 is TGTGCCAGCAGCGTAAGGGGGACAGGGACTATCATGAACACTGAAGCTTTCTTT.

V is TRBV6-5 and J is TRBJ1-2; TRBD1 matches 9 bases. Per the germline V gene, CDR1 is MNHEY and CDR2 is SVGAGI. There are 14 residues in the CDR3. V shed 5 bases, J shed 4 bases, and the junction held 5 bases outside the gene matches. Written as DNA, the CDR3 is TGTGCCAGCAGTCCGGGACAGGGCGTCTATGGCTACACCTTC. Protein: CASSPGQGVYGYTF.

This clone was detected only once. In nucleotides, the CDR3 is TGTGCCAGCGGGAGGGCCCCCTACTATGGCTACACCTTC. This encodes CASGRAPYYGYTF. The chain employs TRBV27 and TRBJ1-2; no definite D call. The ends were cut back, 8 bases at V and 3 bases at J, with 13 bases in the middle. Germline lookup yields CDR1 MNHEY and CDR2 SMNVEV (reference sequence). This CDR3 is built from 13 residues.

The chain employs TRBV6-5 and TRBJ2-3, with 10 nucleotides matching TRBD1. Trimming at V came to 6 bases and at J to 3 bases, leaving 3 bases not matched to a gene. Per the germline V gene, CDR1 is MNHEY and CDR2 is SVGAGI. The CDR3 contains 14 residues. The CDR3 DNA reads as TGTGCCAGCAGCCAGGACAGGGGGACAGATACGCAGTATTTT. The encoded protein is CASSQDRGTDTQYF.

The CDR3 nucleotides are TGTGCCAGCAGCTTGGGCCCACCACTAAGGGGCTATGGCTACACCTTC. It yields the protein CASSLGPPLRGYGYTF. The rearrangement joins TRBV28 to TRBJ1-2, with D maybe TRBD1 (5 bases). From germline, CDR1 is MDHEN and CDR2 SYDVKM. Between the trimmed V and J ends, which lost 6 bases and 4 bases, there was a span of 21 bases. This CDR3 region has 16 residues.

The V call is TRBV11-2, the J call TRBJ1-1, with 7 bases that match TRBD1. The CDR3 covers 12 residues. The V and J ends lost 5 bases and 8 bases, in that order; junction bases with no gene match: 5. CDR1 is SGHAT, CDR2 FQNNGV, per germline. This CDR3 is CASSKTGQEAFF. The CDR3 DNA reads TGTGCCAGCAGCAAGACAGGGCAGGAAGCTTTCTTT.

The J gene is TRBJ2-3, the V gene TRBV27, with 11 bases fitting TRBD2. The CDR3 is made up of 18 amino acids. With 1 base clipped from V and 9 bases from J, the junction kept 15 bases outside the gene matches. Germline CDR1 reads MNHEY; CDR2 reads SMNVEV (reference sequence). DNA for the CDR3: TGTGCCAGCAGTTTATACTCACTAGCGGGGGATATACTTAGGACGCAGTATTTT. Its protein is CASSLYSLAGDILRTQYF.

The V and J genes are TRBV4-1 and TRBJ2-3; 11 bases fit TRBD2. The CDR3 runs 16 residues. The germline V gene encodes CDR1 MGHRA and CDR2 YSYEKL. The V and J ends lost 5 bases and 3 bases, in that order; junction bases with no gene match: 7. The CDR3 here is CASSDPGLAVTDTQYF. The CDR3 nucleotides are TGCGCCAGCAGCGACCCGGGACTAGCGGTAACAGATACGCAGTATTTT.